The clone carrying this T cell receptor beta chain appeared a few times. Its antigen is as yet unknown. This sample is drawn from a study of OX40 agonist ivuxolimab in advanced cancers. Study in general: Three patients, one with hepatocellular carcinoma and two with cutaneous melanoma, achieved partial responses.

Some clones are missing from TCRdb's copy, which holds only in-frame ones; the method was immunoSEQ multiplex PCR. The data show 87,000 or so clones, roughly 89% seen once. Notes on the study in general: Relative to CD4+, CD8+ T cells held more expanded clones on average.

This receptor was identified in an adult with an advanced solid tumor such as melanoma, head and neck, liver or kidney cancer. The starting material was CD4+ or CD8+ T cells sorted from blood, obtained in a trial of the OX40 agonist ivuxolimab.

The CDR3, as DNA: TGTGCCAGCAGCTTTACAGGGGAAAATCAGCCCCAGCATTTT. The encoded protein is CASSFTGENQPQHF. This chain joins TRBV5-6 and TRBJ1-5, with TRBD1 matching 7 bases. CDR1 and CDR2 (germline): SGHDT, YYEEEE. The V and J ends lost 2 bases and 4 bases, in that order; junction bases with no gene match: 3. The CDR3 covers 14 residues.